A selection of T cell receptor beta chains follows, all from one sample in a study of cytomegalovirus exposure and HLA in healthy donors. The data were produced by immunoSEQ multiplex PCR, yet TCRdb's version contains in-frame clones alone and is incomplete. The sample has some 140,000 clones, around nine tenths seen once. The specimen sequenced was PBMCs. Receptors originate from a woman in her twenties or thirties in good health and CMV-seronegative. The CDR3 runs from the conserved cysteine through the conserved F or W. Each record gives: clone size, J gene, D gene, V gene, CDR3 DNA, CDR3 protein. A D gene is named only where the DNA matches it firmly. Clone sizes are given selectively: once, few, many, or a class where the clone is expanded.

size: NA; J: TRBJ1-1; D: TRBD1; V: TRBV6-5; DNA: TGTGCCAGCAGTTACAAGGGACAGAGAGGTACTGAAGCTTTCTTT; CDR3: CASSYKGQRGTEAFF
size: NA; J: TRBJ2-7; D: TRBD1; V: TRBV6-1; DNA: TGTGCCAGCAGTCCGTCGACAGGGGGCTACGAGCAGTACTTC; CDR3: CASSPSTGGYEQYF
size: NA; J: TRBJ1-4; D: TRBD1; V: TRBV5-4; DNA: TGTGCCAGCAGCGATCCGGGACAGGGGATGAAACTGTTTTTT; CDR3: CASSDPGQGMKLFF
size: NA; J: TRBJ2-7; D: NA; V: TRBV6-5; DNA: TGTGCCAGCAGAGACGGAGTCTCCTACGAGCAGTACTTC; CDR3: CASRDGVSYEQYF
size: NA; J: TRBJ2-7; D: TRBD2; V: TRBV18; DNA: TGTGCCAGCTCACCATCCGCGCTGGTGGCGGGAGGAACTGAATTCGAGCAGTACTTC; CDR3: CASSPSALVAGGTEFEQYF
size: NA; J: TRBJ1-1; D: TRBD1; V: TRBV6-1; DNA: TGTGCCAGCAGTGAAAACTCCGGGACAGGGGCGGCTTTCTTT; CDR3: CASSENSGTGAAFF
size: few; J: TRBJ2-6; D: TRBD2; V: TRBV7-3; DNA: TGTGCCAGCAGCTCCCCGACGGGACTAGCGGAGATCTCTGGGGCCAACGTCCTGACTTTC; CDR3: CASSSPTGLAEISGANVLTF
size: NA; J: TRBJ2-1; D: TRBD1; V: TRBV5-1; DNA: TGCGCCAGCAGCTTGTTTACAGGGGGGTCCTACAATGAGCAGTTCTTC; CDR3: CASSLFTGGSYNEQFF
size: once; J: TRBJ2-3; D: TRBD2; V: TRBV9; DNA: TGTGCCAGCAGTGGGACTAGCGGGGGGTTGGTAGCAGATACGCAGTATTTT; CDR3: CASSGTSGGLVADTQYF
size: NA; J: TRBJ1-4; D: TRBD1; V: TRBV4-2; DNA: TGTGCCAGCAGCTCGGGACAGGGGTTAGGGGAAAAACTGTTTTTT; CDR3: CASSSGQGLGEKLFF
size: NA; J: TRBJ2-7; D: NA; V: TRBV4-1; DNA: TGCGCCAGCAGCCAACTCCTCGGGGAGATATATTCCTACGAGCAGTACTTC; CDR3: CASSQLLGEIYSYEQYF
size: NA; J: TRBJ2-6; D: NA; V: TRBV5-4; DNA: TGTGCCAGCAGCTGGCCCCAGGGATCTGGGGCCAACGTCCTGACTTTC; CDR3: CASSWPQGSGANVLTF
size: NA; J: TRBJ1-1; D: NA; V: TRBV19; DNA: TGTGCCAGTAGATCCAGGGTTGGGTTCACTGAAGCTTTCTTT; CDR3: CASRSRVGFTEAFF
size: NA; J: TRBJ2-1; D: NA; V: TRBV5-1; DNA: TGCGCCAGCAGCTCCCAAACAGGGCCCCTCTACAATGAGCAGTTCTTC; CDR3: CASSSQTGPLYNEQFF
size: NA; J: TRBJ2-2; D: TRBD2; V: TRBV4-3; DNA: TGCGCCAGCAGCCAAGGGACTAGCGGAACCACCGGGGAGCTGTTTTTT; CDR3: CASSQGTSGTTGELFF
size: NA; J: TRBJ2-7; D: NA; V: TRBV5-4; DNA: TGTGCCAGCAGCTTGGGCGGGACAGTAAACTCTCAGTCCTACGAGCAGTACTTC; CDR3: CASSLGGTVNSQSYEQYF
size: NA; J: TRBJ1-2; D: NA; V: TRBV4-1; DNA: TGCGCCAGCAGCCAAGGAATCCCGGGGGGAAGGAACTATGGCTACACCTTC; CDR3: CASSQGIPGGRNYGYTF
size: NA; J: TRBJ1-2; D: NA; V: TRBV28; DNA: TGTGCCAGCAGTTTAGGCAGGGGCATGGCTGGCTACACCTTC; CDR3: CASSLGRGMAGYTF
size: NA; J: TRBJ2-7; D: TRBD1; V: TRBV5-8; DNA: TGTGCCAGCAGCCTACAGGGGGTGGTTTCCTACGAGCAGTACTTC; CDR3: CASSLQGVVSYEQYF
size: NA; J: TRBJ2-1; D: TRBD1; V: TRBV18; DNA: TGTGCCAGCTCACCAGGGCAGGGGGCTTACAATGAGCAGTTCTTC; CDR3: CASSPGQGAYNEQFF
size: NA; J: TRBJ2-5; D: NA; V: TRBV7-8; DNA: TGTGCCAGCAGCTGGAGCAGGGTGAAGGAGACCCAGTACTTC; CDR3: CASSWSRVKETQYF
size: NA; J: TRBJ2-1; D: TRBD2; V: TRBV19; DNA: TGTGCCAGTAGCCCTCTAGCGGTCTCCTACAATGAGCAGTTCTTC; CDR3: CASSPLAVSYNEQFF